This TCR beta chain is from a study of quantifying T cell responses using KT2 cells. Turning to the study itself: RNA was reverse transcribed with TCR alpha and beta constant-region primers.

A single-stranded UMI oligo with SP2 sequence was ligated to cDNA 3' ends. First-round PCR used 4 cycles and beta primers RC1.1 and RC1.2 covering TRBC1 and TRBC2. TCRdb re-derived calls from the UMI-ligation and nested PCR reads in MiXCR, one entry per CDR3 protein. Here the sample spans tens of thousands of distinct CDR3 sequences, approximately 10% being singletons. CDR1 MNHEY and CDR2 SVGAGI come from the germline V gene. Trimming took 0 bases from V and 5 from J, leaving 11 bases between them. The CDR3 extends over 14 amino acids. This TCR was recovered from a human donor. The chain has TRBV6-5 and TRBJ2-7; D perhaps matches TRBD2 (6 bases). Sequencing used PBMCs spiked with cells of the T cell clone KT2. The CDR3 DNA sequence: TGTGCCAGCAGTTACTCCCGGGGGATCGACGAGCAGTACTTC. Translated, it gives CASSYSRGIDEQYF.